Below, 5 T cell receptor beta chains from the same sample are listed, as sequenced in a study of human T cells and chemical hapten exposure. TCRdb passed the RACE reads through MiXCR, listing each CDR3 protein once. Here the sample spans around 85,000 distinct CDR3 sequences, roughly 13% being singletons. Time point given: patch test 3, about 24 weeks after DPC sensitization. The treatment: therapeutic diphenylcyclopropenone sensitization with weekly scalp DPC. The sequenced sample was whole blood, obtained in connection with sensitization to the hapten diphenylcyclopropenone (DPC). The receptors derive from a woman aged 50 to 65 with alopecia areata. Some clones in this sample may be carry-over from other donors' samples.

The chain combines TRBV18 with TRBJ1-5, with TRBD1 matching over 9 bases. There are 14 residues in the CDR3. The germline CDR1 and CDR2 sequences are KGHSH and LQKENI. After removal of 4 bases from V and 7 bases from J, the junction contained 5 bases not matched to a gene. The CDR3 reads CASSLQGAGQPQHF. In nucleotides, the CDR3 is TGTGCCAGCTCACTACAGGGGGCTGGACAGCCCCAGCATTTT. Full variable domain (outside the CDR3, taken from reference TRBV18 and TRBJ1-5): NAGVMQNPRHLVRRRGQEARLRCSPMKGHSHVYWYRQLPEEGLKFMVYLQKENIIDESGMPKERFSAEFPKEGPSILRIQQVVRGDSAAYFCASSLQGAGQPQHFGDGTRLSIL.

This clonotype was detected many times. The chain carries TRBV12-3 or TRBV12-4 and TRBJ2-5, with 7 positions matching TRBD2. V gave up 5 bases and J gave up 1 base; unmatched junction bases: 1. The CDR3 is 13 residues long. In DNA form, the CDR3 reads TGTGCCAGCAGTCCTAGCGGCCAAGAGACCCAGTACTTC. Its translation is CASSPSGQETQYF.

There are many counts of this clonotype. This chain uses TRBV4-2 with TRBJ2-3; 9 bases agree with TRBD2. The CDR3 extends over 16 amino acids. The germline V gene has CDR1 LGHNA and CDR2 YNFKEQ. Trimming at V came to 2 bases and at J to 3 bases, leaving 6 bases not matched to a gene. The CDR3 region is CASSQRLAGSTDTQYF. The CDR3 coding sequence is TGTGCCAGCAGCCAACGGCTAGCGGGATCAACAGATACGCAGTATTTT.

This clonotype has more than one count but fewer than ten. The J gene is TRBJ1-5, the V gene TRBV12-3 or TRBV12-4; D unclear. Trimming removed 1 base at V and 3 bases at J, with 10 bases between. CDR3 size: 15 residues. CDR3 DNA: TGTGCCAGCAGTTTAGTGCGGGGATCCAATCAGCCCCAGCATTTT. It codes for CASSLVRGSNQPQHF.

The chain's CDR3 is CSAKTSTSTDTQYF. The CDR3, as DNA: TGCAGTGCCAAGACTAGTACCAGCACAGATACGCAGTATTTT. V gene TRBV20-1 combines with J gene TRBJ2-3; D may be TRBD2 (6 bases). V lost 6 bases, J lost 0 bases, and 13 bases lay in between. The CDR3 runs to 14 residues. Germline V CDR1 and CDR2: DFQATT, SNEGSKA (reference sequence).